These T cell receptor beta chains were read from a single sample in a study of blood T cells in healthy people across ages. TCRdb itself ran the 5' RACE reads through MiXCR, one entry per CDR3 protein. The repertoire includes roughly 930,000 distinct CDR3 sequences, around 48% of them detected once, and roughly 13% sits in the top ten. The specimen sequenced was blood. All receptors come from a young man in good health. Each CDR3 is given with its conserved first and last residue. The D gene is left open where the match is weak. Size values are once, few and many counts, or a class for expanded clones, and some rows have none.

clone_size j_call d_call v_call cdr3_aa cdr3_nt
- TRBJ2-1 TRBD2 TRBV10-3 CAVLAGGLQSNEQFF TGTGCCGTCCTAGCGGGGGGGCTCCAGAGCAATGAGCAGTTCTTC
- TRBJ2-1 - TRBV20-1 CSACPAGKETQFF TGCAGTGCTTGCCCCGCAGGGAAAGAGACCCAGTTCTTC
few TRBJ1-5 - TRBV4-1 CASSSLASQPQHF TGCGCCAGCAGCTCCCTTGCGTCCCAGCCCCAGCATTTT
many TRBJ2-1 - TRBV2 CASSVEGRRDEQFF TGTGCCAGCAGTGTGGAGGGGCGTCGGGATGAGCAGTTCTTC
- TRBJ1-2 TRBD1 TRBV20-1 CSSGQGEANYGYTF TGCAGTTCGGGACAGGGAGAAGCTAACTATGGCTACACCTTC
few TRBJ2-1 TRBD2 TRBV4-1 CASSHGLAANEQFF TGCGCCAGCAGCCACGGACTAGCGGCCAATGAGCAGTTCTTC
- TRBJ1-1 - TRBV5-6 CASRPWGGGTEAFF TGTGCCAGCAGGCCGTGGGGTGGGGGCACTGAAGCTTTCTTT
- TRBJ1-1 - TRBV10-3 CATQGQTAEAFF TGTGCCACACAGGGCCAGACCGCTGAAGCTTTCTTT
- TRBJ2-5 - TRBV12-5 CASGLWDLRTQYF TGTGCTAGTGGTTTGTGGGACCTACGGACCCAGTACTTC
few TRBJ2-7 TRBD1 TRBV2 CASRGQGRYEQYF TGTGCCAGCAGAGGACAGGGTAGATACGAGCAGTACTTC
few TRBJ2-1 - TRBV24-1 CATSQGTPSNEQFF TGTGCCACCAGTCAGGGGACCCCCAGCAATGAGCAGTTCTTC
- TRBJ1-4 TRBD1 TRBV27 CASGQGEGGKLFF TGTGCCAGCGGACAGGGGGAGGGTGGAAAACTGTTTTTT
- TRBJ1-1 - TRBV6-1 CASMEGRNTEAFF TGTGCCAGCATGGAGGGTCGGAACACTGAAGCTTTCTTT
- TRBJ1-4 - TRBV6-5 CASSDQGREKLFF TGTGCCAGCAGTGACCAGGGCCGAGAAAAACTGTTTTTT
- TRBJ2-7 - TRBV30 CAWGGTDYYEQYF TGTGCCTGGGGGGGGACAGATTACTACGAGCAGTACTTC
few TRBJ2-5 - TRBV2 CASRAGSGHQETQYF TGTGCCAGCCGGGCCGGCAGCGGTCACCAAGAGACCCAGTACTTC
- TRBJ1-1 - TRBV20-1 CSAGGGSPRAEAFF TGCAGTGCGGGCGGAGGTTCGCCTCGAGCTGAAGCTTTCTTT
- TRBJ2-1 - TRBV27 CASSLARGASYNEQFF TGTGCCAGCAGTCTCGCGCGGGGCGCCTCCTACAATGAGCAGTTCTTC
- TRBJ2-2 - TRBV3-1 CASRQGTGELFF TGTGCCAGCAGGCAGGGGACCGGGGAGCTGTTTTTT
- TRBJ1-1 - TRBV10-3 CAISEGARERAFF TGTGCCATCAGTGAGGGAGCTCGGGAGAGAGCTTTCTTT
- TRBJ2-1 - TRBV2 CASSGRDWAYNEQFF TGTGCCAGCAGTGGTCGGGACTGGGCCTACAATGAGCAGTTCTTC
- TRBJ1-4 TRBD1 TRBV15 CATSSAGTDEKLFF TGTGCCACCAGCAGCGCCGGGACAGATGAAAAACTGTTTTTT
few TRBJ1-1 - TRBV2 CASSELGTEAFF TGTGCCAGCAGTGAACTGGGTACTGAAGCTTTCTTT
few TRBJ1-4 - TRBV4-1 CASSRESTNEKLFF TGCGCCAGCAGCCGAGAATCAACTAATGAAAAACTGTTTTTT
few TRBJ2-5 - TRBV12-3/TRBV12-4 CASSPRDRFETQYF TGTGCCAGCAGTCCAAGAGACAGATTTGAGACCCAGTACTTC
- TRBJ2-3 - TRBV20-1 CSAGGPINTVDTQYF TGCAGTGCTGGCGGGCCAATCAACACCGTCGATACGCAGTATTTT
few TRBJ2-5 - TRBV2 CASSEDAVYQETQYF TGTGCCAGCAGTGAGGATGCCGTGTACCAAGAGACCCAGTACTTC
- TRBJ1-3 - TRBV20-1 CSARPQGMGGNTIYF TGCAGTGCTAGACCTCAGGGGATGGGTGGAAACACCATATATTTT
- TRBJ1-1 - TRBV5-4 CASSSSTLNTEAFF TGTGCCAGCAGCTCCAGTACCTTGAACACTGAAGCTTTCTTT
few TRBJ2-3 - TRBV5-1 CASSLEGVRRLSTDTQYF TGCGCCAGCAGCTTGGAGGGCGTCCGGCGGCTAAGCACAGATACGCAGTATTTT
- TRBJ2-1 TRBD2 TRBV6-2/TRBV6-3 CASSRAGEYNERFF TGTGCCAGCAGTCGAGCGGGGGAATACAATGAGCGGTTCTTC
- TRBJ2-1 TRBD2 TRBV6-2/TRBV6-3 CASRLADSDNEQFF TGTGCCAGCAGGCTAGCGGACTCCGACAATGAGCAGTTCTTC
- TRBJ2-1 - TRBV7-9 CAVQDYNEQFF TGTGCCGTACAGGACTACAATGAGCAGTTCTTC
- TRBJ1-4 TRBD1 TRBV20-1 CSAREGQVGEKLFF TGCAGTGCTAGAGAGGGACAGGTTGGCGAAAAACTGTTTTTT
once TRBJ2-3 TRBD2 TRBV7-6 CASSLVGGAGDTQYF TGTGCCAGCAGCTTAGTCGGGGGGGCCGGAGATACGCAGTATTTT
- TRBJ1-2 - TRBV7-3 CASSLGGLLNYGYTF TGTGCCAGCAGCTTAGGGGGACTCCTTAACTATGGCTACACCTTC
few TRBJ1-2 TRBD1 TRBV6-5 CASSYDRTGTNYGYTF TGTGCCAGCAGCTACGATCGGACAGGGACAAACTATGGCTACACCTTC
- TRBJ2-3 - TRBV6-1 CASAIALGTDTQYF TGTGCCAGCGCGATCGCCTTAGGGACAGATACGCAGTATTTT
few TRBJ2-7 - TRBV20-1 CSARSPKGGSYNEQYF TGCAGTGCTAGATCCCCCAAGGGAGGCTCCTACAATGAGCAGTACTTC
many TRBJ2-7 - TRBV3-1 CASSNQYEQYF TGTGCCAGCAGCAATCAATACGAGCAGTACTTC
- TRBJ2-7 - TRBV6-6 CASSYEGINEQYF TGTGCCAGCAGTTACGAAGGGATAAACGAGCAGTACTTC
- TRBJ1-2 - TRBV6-5 CASSYSGTGGYTF TGTGCCAGCAGTTACTCCGGGACGGGAGGCTACACCTTC
- TRBJ2-5 - TRBV29-1 CSVREAGRGQTQYF TGCAGCGTTAGGGAAGCAGGGCGGGGGCAGACCCAGTACTTC
- TRBJ2-1 TRBD1 TRBV11-1 CASSEGDSLYNEQFF TGTGCCAGCAGCGAGGGGGACAGCCTGTACAATGAGCAGTTCTTC
few TRBJ2-7 - TRBV3-1 CASSQEAQTPLYEQYF TGTGCCAGCAGCCAAGAAGCTCAAACGCCCCTCTACGAGCAGTACTTC
- TRBJ2-7 TRBD1 TRBV7-9 CAPTTGFEQYF TGTGCCCCTACGACAGGGTTCGAGCAGTACTTC
- TRBJ1-2 - TRBV6-5 CASSKGLTVYGYTF TGTGCCAGCTCGAAAGGGTTGACCGTCTATGGCTACACCTTC
few TRBJ2-7 TRBD1 TRBV20-1 CSARDRGHLSYEQYF TGCAGTGCTAGGGACAGGGGCCATTTAAGCTACGAGCAGTACTTC
few TRBJ2-3 TRBD2 TRBV20-1 CSARLAGGLSDTQYF TGCAGTGCGAGACTAGCGGGGGGGCTTTCAGATACGCAGTATTTT
- TRBJ2-7 TRBD2 TRBV7-2 CTSSRNSGGYSYEQYF TGTACCAGCAGCAGGAATAGCGGGGGGTACTCCTACGAGCAGTACTTC
many TRBJ2-7 - TRBV5-1 CASSLSNEQYF TGTGCCAGCAGTCTAAGCAACGAGCAGTACTTC